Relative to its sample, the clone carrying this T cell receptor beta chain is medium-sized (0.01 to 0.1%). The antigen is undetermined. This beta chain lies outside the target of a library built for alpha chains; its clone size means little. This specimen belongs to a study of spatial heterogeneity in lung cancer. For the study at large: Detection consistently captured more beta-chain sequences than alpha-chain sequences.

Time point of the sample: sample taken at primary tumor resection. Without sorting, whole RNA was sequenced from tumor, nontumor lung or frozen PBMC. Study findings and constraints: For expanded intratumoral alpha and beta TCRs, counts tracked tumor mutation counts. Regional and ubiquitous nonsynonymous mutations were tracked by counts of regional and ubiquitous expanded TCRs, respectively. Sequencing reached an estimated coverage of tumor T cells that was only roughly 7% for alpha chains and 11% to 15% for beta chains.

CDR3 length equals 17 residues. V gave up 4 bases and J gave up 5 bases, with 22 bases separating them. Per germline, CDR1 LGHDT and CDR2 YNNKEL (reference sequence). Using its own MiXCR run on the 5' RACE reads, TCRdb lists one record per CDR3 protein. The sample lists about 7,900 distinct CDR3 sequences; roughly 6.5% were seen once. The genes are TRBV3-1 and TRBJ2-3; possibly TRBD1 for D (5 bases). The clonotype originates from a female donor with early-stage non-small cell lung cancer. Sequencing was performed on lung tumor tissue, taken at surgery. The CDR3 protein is CASSRHWSAGQVDTQYF. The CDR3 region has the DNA TGTGCCAGCAGCCGCCACTGGTCGGCAGGGCAGGTAGATACGCAGTATTTT.